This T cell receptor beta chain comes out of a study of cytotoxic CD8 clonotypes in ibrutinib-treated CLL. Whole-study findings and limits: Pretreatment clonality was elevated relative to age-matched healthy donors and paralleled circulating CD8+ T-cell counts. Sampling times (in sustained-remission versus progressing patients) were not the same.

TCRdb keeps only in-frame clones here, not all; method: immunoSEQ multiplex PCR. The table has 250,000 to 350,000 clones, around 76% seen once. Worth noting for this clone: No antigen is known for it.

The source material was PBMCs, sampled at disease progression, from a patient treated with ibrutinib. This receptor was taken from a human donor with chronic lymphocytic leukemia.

The CDR3 sequence is CASSGRTEAFF. CDR3 DNA sequence: TGTGCCAGCAGTGGAAGGACTGAAGCTTTCTTT. The rearrangement joins TRBV28 to TRBJ1-1; D is undetermined. Deletions cut 5 bases from V and 5 bases from J, with 6 bases between. The germline V gene has CDR1 MDHEN and CDR2 SYDVKM. The CDR3 totals 11 residues.